One TCR beta chain is described in this entry. Its antigen target is currently unknown. Base qualities are not recorded, but no much larger clone differs from it by a single base. The sample comes from a study of PD-1 blockade in classical Hodgkin lymphoma (dated by TCRdb to 2019 to 2021). Concerning the study at large: To define a peripheral blood immune signature of response to PD-1 blockade in classical Hodgkin lymphoma, the study combined TCR beta sequencing with CyTOF. Overall study results and their limits: Baseline TCR diversity was reported as lower in newly diagnosed patients than in healthy donors, and lower still in relapsed/refractory patients. The study was restricted to a single clinical trial cohort, and the causes of repertoire differences, possibly disease activity or prior therapy, were left undefined.

CDR1 WNHNN and CDR2 SYGVQD are derived from the germline V gene (reference sequence). A distance of 15 bases separates the germline ends of V and J, which lose 11 bases and 4 bases respectively. From cysteine to phenylalanine, the CDR3 is 13 amino acids long. The retained sequence is limited to the CDR3, 39 bases, with the frame set at the first base. The Qiagen DNeasy kit was used to extract genomic DNA both from unsorted PBMCs and from the negatively selected CD4+ and CD8+ fractions. TCR beta CDR3 regions were amplified by immunoSEQ multiplex PCR using primers annealing to V and J segments. A synthetic immune receptor repertoire was used to minimize amplification bias, and any residual bias was removed computationally once sequencing was done. The authors processed their data as follows. Repertoire diversity was quantified as the Shannon entropy index using custom Python scripts. The unsorted, CD4+ and CD8+ repertoires were each analyzed separately, with the exception of combined analyses, where CD4+ and CD8+ sequences were merged in silico. As stored in TCRdb, this immuneACCESS dataset retains in-frame rearrangements with V and J assigned. A fraction of the clones does not appear; measured against another copy, unresolved V genes explain less than half of the discrepancy, and the remainder lacks a known reason. The DNA gave D and trimming, while V, J and clone size come from that table. The sample records approximately 17,000 clones, more than 80% of which are singletons. The top ten hold about 7.1% of the sample.

The time point label, read with the paper, signifies: newly diagnosed, previously untreated cHL patient sample. PBMCs from patients with newly diagnosed, previously untreated classical Hodgkin lymphoma were sequenced as a comparison group for the relapsed/refractory trial patients. Peripheral blood was collected in 8 mL Vacutainer Cell Preparation Tubes, from which PBMCs were isolated by centrifugation and then cryopreserved. The TCR originated in a human donor with classical Hodgkin lymphoma. The rearranged chain carries TRBV10-1 and TRBJ1-5, with a tentative D gene TRBD1 over 6 matching bases. The sample comprised peripheral blood mononuclear cells (PBMCs). In nucleotides, the sequence is TGCGCCTCCAACGGGGGCCCGAATCAGCCCCAGCATTTT. The encoded protein is CASNGGPNQPQHF.